These 10 T cell receptor beta chains came from one sample sequenced in a study of T-cell reconstitution after alpha-beta-depleted transplantation in children. Unique molecular identifiers featured in how the TCRbeta library was prepared. TCRdb reanalysed the PCR reads using MiXCR and keeps one entry per CDR3 protein. This sample has approximately 640,000 distinct CDR3 sequences, with about 15% found just once. The sample in question was PBMCs from the stem cell graft donor, obtained from the stem cell graft. The receptors here all came from a human donor who donated a stem cell graft to a child with acute myeloid leukemia.

The CDR3 DNA follows: TGCAGTGCTCCATGGACAGGGAGCACAGATACGCAGTATTTT. It encodes CSAPWTGSTDTQYF. The V gene is TRBV20-1, the J gene TRBJ2-3, with TRBD1 identical over 8 bases. Trimming removed 5 bases from V and 0 bases from J; junction bases left unmatched: 4. This CDR3 region has 14 residues. Germline loops: CDR1 DFQATT, CDR2 SNEGSKA (reference sequence).

This clonotype showed up many times. This rearrangement joins TRBV12-3 or TRBV12-4 to TRBJ1-5; TRBD1 matches 7 bases. With 6 bases clipped from V and 0 bases from J, the junction kept 8 bases outside the gene matches. This CDR3 comprises 16 residues. The CDR3 loop is CASSRTGVYSNQPQHF. In nucleotides, the CDR3 is TGTGCCAGCAGCCGGACAGGAGTTTATAGCAATCAGCCCCAGCATTTT.

The chain has TRBV7-2 and TRBJ2-2; the D gene could be TRBD1 or TRBD2 (5 bases each). The V gene's germline CDR1 is SGHTA and CDR2 FQGNSA. The CDR3 runs 14 residues. V dropped 3 bases and J dropped 4 bases, with 9 bases sitting between them. The DNA for the CDR3 is TGTGCCAGCAGCTTGGGGGACGGCACCGGGGAGCTGTTTTTT. This codes for CASSLGDGTGELFF. The variable domain in full, with the rest retrieved from reference TRBV7-2 and TRBJ2-2, is GAGVSQSPSNKVTEKGKDVELRCDPISGHTALYWYRQSLGQGLEFLIYFQGNSAPDKSGLPSDRFSAERTGGSVSTLTIQRTQQEDSAVYLCASSLGDGTGELFFGEGSRLTVL.

This clonotype has ten or more counts. The chain combines TRBV5-1 with TRBJ2-1, with TRBD1 as a possible D gene (5 bases). CDR3 length: 14 amino acids. The germline V and J ends were trimmed by 2 bases and 0 bases, with 6 bases remaining between them. Per the germline V gene, CDR1 is SGHRS and CDR2 is YFSETQ. DNA for the CDR3: TGCGCCAGCAGCTTAGACAGCTCCTACAATGAGCAGTTCTTC. Protein sequence: CASSLDSSYNEQFF.

This clonotype has only a few counts. The chain uses TRBV7-9 and TRBJ1-2; D is ambiguous. Germline-derived CDR1 and CDR2 are SEHNR and FQNEAQ (reference sequence). The CDR3 consists of 13 residues. V was trimmed by 7 bases and J by 6 bases, leaving 15 bases between them. CDR3 DNA: TGTGCCAGCACCTCCATGAAGGGAGATGGCTACACCTTC. It yields the protein CASTSMKGDGYTF.

Many counts were recorded for this clonotype. The chain links TRBV29-1 to TRBJ2-5; D might be TRBD2 (5 bases). The V gene lost 5 bases and the J gene lost 5 bases, with 9 bases spanning the gap. The CDR3 is 11 residues long. Looked up from germline, CDR1 is SQVTM and CDR2 is ANQGSEA. CDR3 amino acids: CSVSDWETQYF. The CDR3 nucleotides read TGCAGCGTTTCGGACTGGGAGACCCAGTACTTC. Complete variable domain (other parts from reference TRBV29-1 and TRBJ2-5): SAVISQKPSRDICQRGTSLTIQCQVDSQVTMMFWYRQQPGQSLTLIATANQGSEATYESGFVIDKFPISRPNLTFSTLTVSNMSPEDSSIYLCSVSDWETQYFGPGTRLLVL.

The V gene is TRBV5-1, the J gene TRBJ2-7; tentatively, D is TRBD1 (6 bases). Germline V gene sequence: CDR1 SGHRS, CDR2 YFSETQ. This CDR3 has 12 residues. The ends were cut back, 5 bases at V and 3 bases at J, with 9 bases in the middle. In nucleotides, the CDR3 is TGCGCCAGCAGTCGGGACATCTACGAGCAGTACTTC. It yields the protein CASSRDIYEQYF.

This clonotype was found many times. This chain connects TRBV5-6 to TRBJ2-5, with D uncertain. The CDR3 sequence is 13 residues long. The V and J ends lost 3 bases and 2 bases respectively, with 8 bases between them. CDR1 SGHDT and CDR2 YYEEEE come from the germline V gene. CDR3 amino acids: CASSSDGQETQYF. The DNA for the CDR3 is TGTGCCAGCAGCTCCGACGGGCAAGAGACCCAGTACTTC. The full variable domain, completed using reference TRBV5-6 and TRBJ2-5, is DAGVTQSPTHLIKTRGQQVTLRCSPKSGHDTVSWYQQALGQGPQFIFQYYEEEERQRGNFPDRFSGHQFPNYSSELNVNALLLGDSALYLCASSSDGQETQYFGPGTRLLVL.

The genes are TRBV7-6 and TRBJ1-5, with D unclear. This CDR3 has 14 amino acids. From germline, CDR1 is SGHVS and CDR2 FNYEAQ. Trimming removed 5 bases from V and 9 bases from J, with 17 bases in between. DNA for the CDR3: TGTGCCAGCAGCCCGAACCCCAACGGGTCGCCCCAGCATTTT. This translates into CASSPNPNGSPQHF.

The gene calls are TRBV7-2 and TRBJ1-2; D perhaps matches TRBD1 (6 bases). This CDR3 spans 16 amino acids. Between the trimmed V and J ends, which lost 6 bases and 6 bases, there was a span of 23 bases. Per the germline V gene, CDR1 is SGHTA and CDR2 is FQGNSA. CDR3 in DNA: TGTGCCAGCAGTTTTACCGGGCCAAGGGGGGGGGATGGCTACACCTTC. Protein: CASSFTGPRGGDGYTF.